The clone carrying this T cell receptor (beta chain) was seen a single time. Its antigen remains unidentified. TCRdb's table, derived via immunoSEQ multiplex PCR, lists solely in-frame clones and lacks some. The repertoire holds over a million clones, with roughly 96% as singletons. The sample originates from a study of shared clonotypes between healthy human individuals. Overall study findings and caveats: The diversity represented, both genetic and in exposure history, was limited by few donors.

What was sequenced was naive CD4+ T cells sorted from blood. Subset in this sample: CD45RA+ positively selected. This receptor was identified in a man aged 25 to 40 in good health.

CDR3: CASSLVGQSSYEQYF. CDR3 sequence (DNA): TGTGCCAGCAGCTTAGTGGGGCAAAGCTCCTACGAGCAGTACTTC. The rearrangement joins TRBV13 to TRBJ2-7; tentative D call: TRBD1 (5 bases). CDR3 length: 15 amino acids. V was trimmed by 1 base and J by 0 bases, leaving 10 bases between them. Germline CDR1 reads PRHDT; CDR2 reads FYEKMQ (reference sequence).